These 17 T cell receptor beta chains share one sample of origin, sequenced in a study of early T cells in non-severe SARS-CoV-2 infection. TCRdb reanalysed the 5' RACE reads using MiXCR and keeps one entry per CDR3 protein. Seen here are some 48,000 distinct CDR3 sequences, around 4.6% observed once, and the top ten hold 6%. Sequenced input: whole blood. The receptor set was obtained from an adult who was a healthcare worker with PCR-confirmed SARS-CoV-2 infection or an uninfected control (not recorded which).

The gene calls are TRBV19 and TRBJ2-7; weak D call: TRBD1 (5 bases). Trimming removed 4 bases from V and 3 bases from J, with 13 bases in between. This CDR3 is 14 amino acids long. Per the germline V gene, CDR1 is LNHDA and CDR2 is SQIVND (reference sequence). The CDR3 spells CASSTTEMGYEQYF. CDR3 bases: TGTGCCAGTAGTACGACAGAGATGGGCTACGAGCAGTACTTC.

Ten or more counts support this clonotype. V and J are TRBV6-5 and TRBJ2-5, with 8 bases identical to TRBD2. The V segment lost 8 bases and the J segment 4 bases; nucleotides outside the gene matches: 3. CDR3 length: 12 amino acids. In germline, CDR1 is MNHEY, CDR2 SVGAGI. CDR3 coding DNA: TGTGCCAGCTTACGGGGGGGAGAGACCCAGTACTTC. Protein: CASLRGGETQYF.

This clonotype occurred many times. The chain uses TRBV7-8 and TRBJ1-1; D not certain. This CDR3 comprises 13 residues. The V gene lost 4 bases and the J gene lost 0 bases, with 6 bases spanning the gap. Germline V gene sequence: CDR1 SGHVS, CDR2 FQNEAQ. Written as DNA, the CDR3 is TGTGCCAGCAGCTCTCAGATGAACACTGAAGCTTTCTTT. Its translation: CASSSQMNTEAFF.

This clonotype has a count of ten or more. The rearrangement links TRBV6-5 to TRBJ2-3; TRBD2 matches 9 bases. The CDR3 contains 15 residues. The V gene end was trimmed by 4 bases and the J gene end by 1 base; junction bases not matched to a gene: 3. Germline loops: CDR1 MNHEY, CDR2 SVGAGI. CDR3 residues: CASSSLAGGTDTQYF. CDR3 nucleotide sequence: TGTGCCAGCAGTTCACTAGCGGGCGGCACAGATACGCAGTATTTT.

This clonotype appeared many times. As DNA, the CDR3 is TGCAGCGCCCGGGACAGGGGCGAGCAGTACTTC. It codes for CSARDRGEQYF. V gene TRBV29-1 combines with J gene TRBJ2-7, with 10 bases that match TRBD1. Germline CDR1 SQVTM, CDR2 ANQGSEA. The CDR3 length is 11 residues. Trimming at V came to 7 bases and at J to 6 bases, leaving 3 bases not matched to a gene.

This clonotype was detected many times. The V and J genes are TRBV5-8 and TRBJ2-7; TRBD1 might be the D (6 bases). CDR3 size: 14 residues. Germline V lookup: CDR1 SGHTS, CDR2 YDEGEE. V lost 0 bases and J 5 bases, leaving 12 bases between the germline ends. CDR3 protein: CASSLARQGHEQYF. The CDR3 DNA reads TGTGCCAGCAGCTTGGCAAGGCAGGGGCACGAGCAGTACTTC.

This clonotype was seen at least ten times. The chain combines TRBV12-3 or TRBV12-4 with TRBJ1-1, with a possible D match to TRBD1 (5 bases). CDR3 length: 14 residues. The V end was cut by 3 bases, the J end by 1 base, with 9 bases between. CDR3 sequence reads: CASSFGGGNTEAFF. The DNA for the CDR3 is TGTGCCAGCAGTTTTGGGGGTGGGAACACTGAAGCTTTCTTT.

The chain recombines TRBV18 with TRBJ1-3; no clear D. From germline, CDR1 is KGHSH and CDR2 LQKENI. Trimming pared 1 base from V and 0 bases from J, leaving 10 bases between. There are 16 residues in the CDR3. CDR3 region: CASSPQYGSSGNTIYF. The CDR3 DNA sequence: TGTGCCAGCTCACCACAGTACGGGAGCTCTGGAAACACCATATATTTT.

This clonotype was detected ten times or more. The genes are TRBV7-2 and TRBJ2-1; 7 bases map to TRBD1. CDR1 SGHTA and CDR2 FQGNSA come from the germline V gene. The CDR3 is 13 residues long. V shed 5 bases, J shed 6 bases, and the junction held 4 bases outside the gene matches. The DNA for the CDR3 is TGTGCCAGCAGCACTTACAGGGGCAATGAGCAGTTCTTC. Its translation: CASSTYRGNEQFF.

This clonotype was seen ten or more times. The chain recombines TRBV20-1 with TRBJ2-3; perhaps D is TRBD1 or TRBD2 (5 bases each). Trimming took 6 bases from V and 0 from J, leaving 16 bases between them. CDR3 length equals 15 residues. CDR1 is DFQATT and CDR2 is SNEGSKA in the germline V gene (reference sequence). In DNA form, the CDR3 reads TGCAGTGCAGGGATCAGGGACCCTAGCACAGATACGCAGTATTTT. Its protein product is CSAGIRDPSTDTQYF.

In this sample, this clonotype turned up many times. The chain couples TRBV20-1 to TRBJ2-2; 12 positions match TRBD2. Germline V gene sequence: CDR1 DFQATT, CDR2 SNEGSKA (reference sequence). Trimming cost V 3 bases and J 7 bases; bases outside gene matches: 9. CDR3 length: 16 residues. The DNA of the CDR3 is TGCAGTGCTAGGGCTAGCGGGAGGGCCACGGGCGGGGAGCTGTTTTTT. This sequence encodes CSARASGRATGGELFF.

V gene TRBV19 combines with J gene TRBJ1-4; the D is unclear. V lost 10 bases to trimming and J lost 14 bases, with 17 bases between them. Germline CDR1 LNHDA, CDR2 SQIVND (reference sequence). The CDR3 loop spans 11 amino acids. The CDR3 loop reads CATHSRNILFF. For the CDR3, the DNA is TGTGCCACCCATTCTCGGAACATTCTGTTTTTT.

This clonotype was picked up many times. The gene calls are TRBV10-3 and TRBJ2-7; D may be TRBD1 (6 bases). The CDR3 contains 15 residues. Trimming removed 2 bases at V and 4 bases at J, with 15 bases between. In germline, CDR1 is ENHRY, CDR2 SYGVKD. The CDR3 reads CAISEIQGTYYEQYF. In DNA form, the CDR3 reads TGTGCCATCAGTGAGATACAGGGTACCTATTACGAGCAGTACTTC.

V and J are TRBV6-6 and TRBJ2-5, with TRBD2 matching 9 bases. The CDR3 loop spans 14 amino acids. Germline CDR1 MNHNY, CDR2 SVGAGI (reference sequence). J was trimmed by 3 bases and V by 4 bases; bases with no gene match: 3. The DNA of the CDR3 is TGTGCCAGCAGTTGGGCTAGCGGGAAAGAGACCCAGTACTTC. This codes for CASSWASGKETQYF.

This clonotype was recorded many times. V is TRBV29-1 and J is TRBJ1-4; no reliable D call. The CDR3 extends over 12 amino acids. Germline V lookup: CDR1 SQVTM, CDR2 ANQGSEA. V shed 6 bases and J shed 5 bases, with 10 bases lying between them. The CDR3 nucleotides read TGCAGCGTGGCCTTAATGAATGAAAAACTGTTTTTT. Amino acids: CSVALMNEKLFF.

The chain joins TRBV7-6 to TRBJ2-2, with D tentatively TRBD1 or TRBD2 (7 bases each). The CDR3 has 16 amino acids. Germline lookup yields CDR1 SGHVS and CDR2 FNYEAQ. V was trimmed by 1 base and J by 6 bases, leaving 15 bases between them. The CDR3 loop reads CASSLEGGGPAGELFF. The CDR3 coding sequence is TGTGCCAGCAGCTTAGAGGGAGGGGGCCCCGCCGGGGAGCTGTTTTTT.

This clonotype was detected a few times. The chain uses TRBV4-1 and TRBJ2-3, with D perhaps matching TRBD2 (5 bases). V was clipped by 1 base and J by 0 bases, with 8 bases between them. The CDR3 sequence is 15 residues long. Germline CDR1 reads MGHRA; CDR2 reads YSYEKL. The CDR3 reads CASSQGTSSTDTQYF. CDR3 nucleotide sequence: TGCGCCAGCAGCCAAGGGACTTCTAGCACAGATACGCAGTATTTT.